The rows below give T cell receptor beta chains drawn from one sample of a study of shared T cell receptors in the human thymus. Repertoires were generated with immunoSEQ multiplex PCR, while TCRdb's copy carries only in-frame clones and drops some. The sample consists of 540,000 or so clones, around 82% of them appearing once. This same sample was also taken into another study, of human thymus T cells.

Input material: thymocytes. The source of these receptors is a boy under two years old with a congenital heart defect. The CDR3 runs from the conserved cysteine through the conserved F or W. The D gene is left open where the match is weak. Clone size is shown for a subset of rows, as once, few, many or a class of expanded clone.

j_call | clone_size | d_call | v_call | cdr3_nt | cdr3_aa
TRBJ2-3 | few | . | TRBV11-2 | TGTGCCAGCAGCTTAGTGTCCAGGGGAACAGATACGCAGTATTTT | CASSLVSRGTDTQYF
TRBJ1-1 | . | . | TRBV19 | TGTGCCAGTAGTAAGTTCCGGGACACCGCAAAGGGGACTGAAGCTTTCTTT | CASSKFRDTAKGTEAFF
TRBJ1-1 | . | . | TRBV30 | TGTGCCTGGAGTGTAATCGCAGGGAAGGGTAGGGGCTTCATGAACACTGAAGCTTTCTTT | CAWSVIAGKGRGFMNTEAFF
TRBJ2-7 | . | TRBD2 | TRBV18 | TGTGCCAGCTCACGAACTTTAAGCGGGAGGTCGCCGTACGAGCAGTACTTC | CASSRTLSGRSPYEQYF
TRBJ2-5 | . | . | TRBV13 | TGTGCCAGCAGCTTAGACGGGGTTTGGGAAGAGACCCAGTACTTC | CASSLDGVWEETQYF
TRBJ2-2 | . | TRBD2 | TRBV15 | TGTGCCACCAGCGCCCCTCCCCCGCGGGAGCGGTCGCACGGGGAGCTGTTTTTT | CATSAPPPRERSHGELFF
TRBJ1-5 | . | . | TRBV5-4 | TGTGCCAGCAGCTTGGGGGGGGGCAATCAGCCCCAGCATTTT | CASSLGGGNQPQHF
TRBJ2-1 | . | TRBD2 | TRBV6-5 | TGTGCCAGCAGTTACTCGAAGACTAGCGGGACAAATGAGCAGTTCTTC | CASSYSKTSGTNEQFF
TRBJ2-7 | . | TRBD2 | TRBV7-8 | TGTGCCAGCAGCTTACGACTAGCGGGAGTCCCTCTAACCTACGAGCAGTACTTC | CASSLRLAGVPLTYEQYF
TRBJ2-1 | once | TRBD1 | TRBV5-4 | TGTGCCAGCAGATTCGGGACAGGGGGCTCAAATGAGCAGTTCTTC | CASRFGTGGSNEQFF
TRBJ1-2 | . | TRBD1 | TRBV10-3 | TGTGCCATCAGTGATCAGACAGGGTCGTATGGCTACACCTTC | CAISDQTGSYGYTF
TRBJ2-1 | . | TRBD2 | TRBV27 | TGTGCCAGCAGTCTGACTAGCGGGTTCTCCTACAATGAGCAGTTCTTC | CASSLTSGFSYNEQFF
TRBJ2-3 | . | . | TRBV6-5 | TGTGCCAGCAGTTACGAGGGTGGCACAGATACGCAGTATTTT | CASSYEGGTDTQYF
TRBJ1-5 | . | . | TRBV19 | TGTGCCAGCGAAACAGGTATTCGGGCCAATCAGCCCCAGCATTTT | CASETGIRANQPQHF
TRBJ2-7 | . | . | TRBV11-2 | TGTGCCAGCAGCTCTCTTCCGGGGTCGGGTTCAGGGGAACCCTACGAGCAGTACTTC | CASSSLPGSGSGEPYEQYF
TRBJ2-5 | . | . | TRBV14 | TGTGCCAGCAGCCAAGTTCCGAGGGAAGAGACCCAGTACTTC | CASSQVPREETQYF
TRBJ2-3 | . | TRBD2 | TRBV4-3 | TGCGCCAGCAGCCAAGTTCCCACTAGCGGGAGGACAGATACGCAGTATTTT | CASSQVPTSGRTDTQYF
TRBJ2-3 | . | . | TRBV7-2 | TGTGCCAGCAGCTTGAGAGCGGCTGTTAGCACAGATACGCAGTATTTT | CASSLRAAVSTDTQYF
TRBJ2-1 | . | TRBD2 | TRBV5-1 | TGCGCCAGCAGCTTGTCCGCGGGAGCCCCCGGCAATGAGCAGTTCTTC | CASSLSAGAPGNEQFF
TRBJ1-1 | . | . | TRBV5-1 | TGCGCCAGCAGCTTGTGGGACCAGGGGACTGAAGCTTTCTTT | CASSLWDQGTEAFF
TRBJ2-6 | few | TRBD1 | TRBV4-3 | TGCGCCAGCAGCCCTTCTATCAGGGACAGCGAGACTTCTGGGGCCAACGTCCTGACTTTC | CASSPSIRDSETSGANVLTF
TRBJ2-7 | . | TRBD1 | TRBV6-1 | TGTGCCAGCAAGGGACAGGGTCCACCCTACGAGCAGTACTTC | CASKGQGPPYEQYF
TRBJ1-1 | once | TRBD1 | TRBV27 | TGTGCCAGCAGTAACAGGACAGGCGCGAACACTGAAGCTTTCTTT | CASSNRTGANTEAFF
TRBJ2-2 | . | TRBD2 | TRBV29-1 | TGCAGCGTTGAAGTGGTGGGACTAAACACCGGGGAGCTGTTTTTT | CSVEVVGLNTGELFF
TRBJ2-1 | . | TRBD2 | TRBV5-6 | TGTGCCAGCAGTTTGGTGGCGGGAGGGCCTGGAACCTACAATGAGCAGTTCTTC | CASSLVAGGPGTYNEQFF
TRBJ1-1 | once | . | TRBV30 | TGTGCCTGGAGTCCCAACACGAACACTGAAGCTTTCTTT | CAWSPNTNTEAFF
TRBJ2-7 | . | . | TRBV2 | TGTGCCAGCCGGTTCCCAGGAGGGCCTTCCTACGAGCAGTACTTC | CASRFPGGPSYEQYF
TRBJ2-1 | . | . | TRBV27 | TGTGCCAGCAGTAGTAGCGGACCCTTTGTAGATGAGCAGTTCTTC | CASSSSGPFVDEQFF
TRBJ2-3 | once | TRBD1 | TRBV18 | TGTGCCAGCTCACCGACCCGGGACAGGGGTATTGCAGATACGCAGTATTTT | CASSPTRDRGIADTQYF
TRBJ2-6 | . | TRBD2 | TRBV6-5 | TGTGCCAGCGGGACTAGATCTGGGGCCAACGTCCTGACTTTC | CASGTRSGANVLTF
TRBJ2-5 | . | TRBD2 | TRBV4-2 | TGTGCCAGCAGCCAACCCAGCGGGACGAAAGAGACCCAGTACTTC | CASSQPSGTKETQYF
TRBJ1-1 | . | . | TRBV5-6 | TGTGCCAGCAGCTTGGCCGGGGAGAAGGTTGGAGGTGAAGCTTTCTTT | CASSLAGEKVGGEAFF
TRBJ2-1 | few | . | TRBV2 | TGTGCCGGCAGGGCGGTTTCCTACAATGAGCAGTTCTTC | CAGRAVSYNEQFF
TRBJ2-2 | . | TRBD2 | TRBV11-2 | TGTGCCAGCAGCTTAGAGGTCCGGGAGGGCACCGGGGAGCTGTTTTTT | CASSLEVREGTGELFF
TRBJ1-1 | few | TRBD1 | TRBV27 | TGTGCCAGCAGGGACGGGACAGGGGGTAGGGGTGAAGCTTTCTTT | CASRDGTGGRGEAFF
TRBJ1-2 | . | TRBD1 | TRBV27 | TGTGCCAGCAGTTCCAGCCTACCGGGACAGATGTATGGCTACACCTTC | CASSSSLPGQMYGYTF
TRBJ2-7 | once | TRBD1 | TRBV28 | TGTGCCAGCAGTTCGACAGGGGGGAGCGAGCAGTACTTC | CASSSTGGSEQYF
TRBJ2-4 | . | TRBD2 | TRBV6-4 | TGTGCCAGCAGCCCTAGCGGTGGGGCCAAAAACATTCAGTACTTC | CASSPSGGAKNIQYF
TRBJ2-1 | . | TRBD2 | TRBV29-1 | TGCAGCGTTGAGGAAACGGGACTAGCTCCCTTCCACAATGAGCAGTTCTTC | CSVEETGLAPFHNEQFF